The 16 T cell receptor beta chains below come from one sample, sequenced in a study of CD8 T cells in ankylosing spondylitis. TCRdb re-called the 5' RACE reads with MiXCR, one entry per CDR3 protein. The repertoire holds some 240,000 distinct CDR3 sequences, with less than 10% as singletons. Sequenced input: blood, either unsorted or a sorted T cell fraction (not recorded which). The receptors here all came from a male donor with ankylosing spondylitis or in good health (not recorded which).

This clonotype was picked up many times. V and J are TRBV5-1 and TRBJ1-1; 10 nucleotides align to TRBD1. V shed 2 bases and J 1 base; nucleotides not matched to a gene: 20. Germline V gene sequence: CDR1 SGHRS, CDR2 YFSETQ. The CDR3 has 21 residues. CDR3 bases: TGCGCCAGCAGCTTAAACAAGCCCGGGACAGGGGAAGGTAATTGGAACACTGAAGCTTTCTTT. Translating it yields CASSLNKPGTGEGNWNTEAFF.

This clonotype turned up a few times. The chain is built from TRBV7-3 and TRBJ1-1, with D hard to call. The germline V gene has CDR1 SGHTA and CDR2 FQGTGA. Trimming pared 5 bases from V and 3 bases from J, leaving 10 bases between. CDR3 size: 13 residues. This chain's CDR3 is CASSPTKDTEAFF. CDR3 coding DNA: TGTGCCAGCAGCCCGACGAAGGACACTGAAGCTTTCTTT.

This clonotype has a count of ten or more. CDR3 bases: TGTGCCATCAACGGACAGGGCGACTCCTACGAGCAGTACTTC. The encoded protein is CAINGQGDSYEQYF. The chain links TRBV10-3 to TRBJ2-7, with 8 bases lining up with TRBD1. The germline CDR1 and CDR2 sequences are ENHRY and SYGVKD. The V gene end was trimmed by 7 bases and the J gene end by 0 bases; junction bases not matched to a gene: 5. This CDR3 spans 14 amino acids.

The chain links TRBV7-6 to TRBJ1-1; the D gene is possibly TRBD1 (6 bases). From germline, CDR1 is SGHVS and CDR2 FNYEAQ. Trimming removed 5 bases from V and 1 base from J, with 17 bases in between. The CDR3 sequence is 16 residues long. This chain's CDR3 is CASSETRQVPNTEAFF. The CDR3 region has the DNA TGTGCCAGCAGCGAGACCAGACAGGTCCCGAACACTGAAGCTTTCTTT.

The chain joins TRBV25-1 to TRBJ1-2; D may be TRBD1 (5 bases). CDR1 and CDR2 (germline): MGHDK, SYGVNS. The V end lost 2 bases, the J end lost 2 bases, and 9 bases lay between the germline ends. The CDR3 runs 14 residues. The CDR3 is CASSETGGNYGYTF. In nucleotides, the CDR3 is TGTGCCAGCAGTGAAACAGGCGGCAACTATGGCTACACCTTC.

Many counts were recorded for this clonotype. V usage is TRBV27 and J usage is TRBJ2-3; D ambiguous. The CDR3 sequence is 18 residues long. Germline CDR1 reads MNHEY; CDR2 reads SMNVEV (reference sequence). The ends were cut back, 0 bases at V and 0 bases at J, with 16 bases in the middle. The CDR3, as DNA: TGTGCCAGCAGTTTATCCCCCTCGAGAGTCCTTAGCACAGATACGCAGTATTTT. Encoded protein: CASSLSPSRVLSTDTQYF.

At least ten counts were recorded for this clonotype. The V gene is TRBV5-1, the J gene TRBJ1-5, with a tentative D call TRBD1 (6 bases). Per the germline V gene, CDR1 is SGHRS and CDR2 is YFSETQ. The ends were cut back, 0 bases at V and 0 bases at J, with 7 bases in the middle. This CDR3 is built from 15 residues. CDR3 amino acids: CASSLGTDSNQPQHF. CDR3 DNA: TGCGCCAGCAGCTTGGGGACAGATAGCAATCAGCCCCAGCATTTT.

The sample holds many counts of this clonotype. The rearrangement links TRBV19 to TRBJ1-2, with 7 bases that match TRBD1. CDR3 size: 17 residues. CDR1 and CDR2 (germline): LNHDA, SQIVND (reference sequence). J lost 0 bases, V lost 11 bases, and 18 bases had no gene match. In nucleotides, the CDR3 is TGTGCCTCCTGGGGGGAGCGGGACAGTGATCCTAACTATGGCTACACCTTC. It translates to CASWGERDSDPNYGYTF.

This clonotype was seen many times. The rearrangement uses TRBV27 and TRBJ2-7; D might be TRBD2 (5 bases). Trimming took 2 bases from V and 2 from J, leaving 16 bases between them. Germline V gene sequence: CDR1 MNHEY, CDR2 SMNVEV (reference sequence). The CDR3 loop spans 16 amino acids. The CDR3 is CASSLRRRSGTYEQYF. In nucleotides, the CDR3 is TGTGCCAGCAGTTTAAGGCGGAGGAGCGGCACCTACGAGCAGTACTTC.

The chain carries TRBV20-1 and TRBJ2-3; 12 bases are shared with TRBD2. Germline lookup yields CDR1 DFQATT and CDR2 SNEGSKA (reference sequence). The junction had 11 bases not matched to a gene; V was cut back by 5 bases and J by 5 bases. This CDR3 is 16 amino acids long. CDR3: CSAVKTSGSVVDTQYF. The CDR3 DNA sequence: TGCAGTGCTGTAAAGACTAGCGGGAGTGTTGTAGATACGCAGTATTTT.

This clonotype came up a few times. The genes are TRBV29-1 and TRBJ2-3, with a tentative D call TRBD1 (5 bases). The V gene lost 7 bases and the J gene lost 2 bases, with 16 bases spanning the gap. The CDR3 is 14 amino acids. Germline CDR1 SQVTM, CDR2 ANQGSEA. CDR3 protein: CSGTGWVDTDTQYF. In DNA form, the CDR3 reads TGCAGCGGCACAGGTTGGGTGGACACAGATACGCAGTATTTT.

The rearrangement joins TRBV7-9 to TRBJ1-1; D not resolved. Germline CDR1 reads SEHNR; CDR2 reads FQNEAQ (reference sequence). The V gene lost 4 bases and the J gene lost 1 base, with 16 bases spanning the gap. The CDR3 length is 16 residues. The chain's CDR3 is CASSSVPRTQNTEAFF. CDR3 DNA sequence: TGTGCCAGCAGCTCTGTACCGCGGACGCAGAACACTGAAGCTTTCTTT.

This clonotype has at least ten counts. The genes are TRBV12-3 or TRBV12-4 and TRBJ1-1; D remains unclear. Between the trimmed V and J ends, which lost 7 bases and 1 base, there was a span of 10 bases. The CDR3 is made up of 13 amino acids. The CDR3 spells CASTFSGNTEAFF. The CDR3 DNA is TGTGCCAGCACCTTCTCGGGGAACACTGAAGCTTTCTTT.

This chain uses TRBV20-1 with TRBJ2-3, with 7 bases aligning to TRBD1. The trim removed 3 bases at V and 0 bases at J, leaving 3 bases unmatched. Per the germline V gene, CDR1 is DFQATT and CDR2 is SNEGSKA (reference sequence). This CDR3 is 14 amino acids long. The CDR3 DNA is TGCAGTGCTAGCGGACAGGTTAGCACAGATACGCAGTATTTT. As protein: CSASGQVSTDTQYF.

This clonotype was observed a single time. A read error is likely, as this CDR3 ends without the conserved phenylalanine or tryptophan. The rearrangement links TRBV7-6 to TRBJ2-7, with D unclear. Germline CDR1 and CDR2: SGHVS and FNYEAQ. The CDR3 runs 12 residues. Trimming stripped 1 base from V and 2 bases from J, with 3 bases between. DNA for the CDR3: TGTGCCAGCAGCTTAGTCCCCTACGAGCAGTACTAC. It yields the protein CASSLVPYEQYY.

This clonotype has a count of ten or more. The V and J genes are TRBV5-1 and TRBJ2-2, with D perhaps matching TRBD1 or TRBD2 (5 bases each). The ends were cut back, 3 bases at V and 6 bases at J, with 12 bases in the middle. Germline CDR1 is SGHRS and CDR2 is YFSETQ. The CDR3 totals 14 residues. CDR3 region: CASSSRGDSGELFF. Here the CDR3 DNA reads TGCGCCAGCAGCTCGAGGGGCGACTCCGGGGAGCTGTTTTTT.